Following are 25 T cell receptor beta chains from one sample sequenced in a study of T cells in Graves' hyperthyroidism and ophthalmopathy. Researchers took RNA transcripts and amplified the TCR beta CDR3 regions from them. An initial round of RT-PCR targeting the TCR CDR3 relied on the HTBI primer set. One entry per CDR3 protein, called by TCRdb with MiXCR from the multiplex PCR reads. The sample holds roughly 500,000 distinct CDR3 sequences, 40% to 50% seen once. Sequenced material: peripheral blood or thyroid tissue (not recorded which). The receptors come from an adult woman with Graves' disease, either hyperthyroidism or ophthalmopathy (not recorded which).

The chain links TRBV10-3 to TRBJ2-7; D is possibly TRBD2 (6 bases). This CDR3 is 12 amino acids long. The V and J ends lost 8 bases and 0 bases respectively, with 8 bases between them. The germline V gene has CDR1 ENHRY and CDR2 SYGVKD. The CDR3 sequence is CAIAEGSYEQYF. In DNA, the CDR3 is TGTGCCATCGCGGAGGGCTCCTACGAGCAGTACTTC.

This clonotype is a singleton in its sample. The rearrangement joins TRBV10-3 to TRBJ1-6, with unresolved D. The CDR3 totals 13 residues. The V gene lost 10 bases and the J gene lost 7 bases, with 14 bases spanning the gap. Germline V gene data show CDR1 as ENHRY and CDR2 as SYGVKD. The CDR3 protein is CATRTEENSPLHF. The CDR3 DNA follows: TGTGCCACTCGGACGGAAGAAAATTCACCCCTCCACTTT.

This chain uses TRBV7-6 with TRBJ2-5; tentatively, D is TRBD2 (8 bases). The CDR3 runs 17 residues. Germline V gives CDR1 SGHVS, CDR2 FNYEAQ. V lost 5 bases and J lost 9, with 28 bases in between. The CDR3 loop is CASSLREGQRRGQPQYF. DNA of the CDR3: TGTGCCAGCAGCCTACGGGAGGGACAGCGACGGGGACAGCCCCAGTACTTC. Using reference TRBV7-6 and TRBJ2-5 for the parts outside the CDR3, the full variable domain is GAGVSQSPRYKVTKRGQDVALRCDPISGHVSLYWYRQALGQGPEFLTYFNYEAQQDKSGLPNDRFSAERPEGSISTLTIQRTEQRDSAMYRCASSLREGQRRGQPQYFGPGTRLLVL.

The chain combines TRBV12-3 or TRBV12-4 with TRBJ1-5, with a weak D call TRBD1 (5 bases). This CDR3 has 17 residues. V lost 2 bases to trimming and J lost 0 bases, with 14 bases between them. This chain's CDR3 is CASSLPQRGPSNQPQHF. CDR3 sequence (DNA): TGTGCCAGCAGTTTACCCCAAAGGGGACCTAGCAATCAGCCCCAGCATTTT.

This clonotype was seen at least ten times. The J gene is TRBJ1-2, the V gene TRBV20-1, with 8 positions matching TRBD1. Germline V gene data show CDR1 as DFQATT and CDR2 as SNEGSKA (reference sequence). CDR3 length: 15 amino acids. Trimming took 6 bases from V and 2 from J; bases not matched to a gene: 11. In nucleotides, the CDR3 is TGCAGTGCGACAAGGACAGGGTCTTCGAACTATGGCTACACCTTC. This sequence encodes CSATRTGSSNYGYTF.

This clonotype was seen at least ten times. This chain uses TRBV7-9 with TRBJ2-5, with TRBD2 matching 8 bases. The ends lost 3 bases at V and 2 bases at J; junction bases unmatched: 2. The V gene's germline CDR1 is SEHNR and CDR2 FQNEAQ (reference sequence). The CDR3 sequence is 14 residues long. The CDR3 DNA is TGTGCCAGCAGCTTCCTAGCGGGTCAAGAGACCCAGTACTTC. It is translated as CASSFLAGQETQYF.

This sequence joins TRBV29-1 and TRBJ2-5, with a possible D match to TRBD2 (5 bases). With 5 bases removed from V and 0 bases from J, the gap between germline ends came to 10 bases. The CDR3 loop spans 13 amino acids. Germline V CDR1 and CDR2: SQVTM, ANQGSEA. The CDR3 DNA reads TGCAGCGTTTGGAGAGCGGACCAAGAGACCCAGTACTTC. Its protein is CSVWRADQETQYF.

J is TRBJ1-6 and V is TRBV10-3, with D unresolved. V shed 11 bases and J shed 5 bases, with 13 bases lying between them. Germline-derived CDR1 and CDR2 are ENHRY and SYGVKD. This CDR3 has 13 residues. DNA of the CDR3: TGTGCCCATCGTCCCGGTAATAATTCACCCCTCCACTTT. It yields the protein CAHRPGNNSPLHF.

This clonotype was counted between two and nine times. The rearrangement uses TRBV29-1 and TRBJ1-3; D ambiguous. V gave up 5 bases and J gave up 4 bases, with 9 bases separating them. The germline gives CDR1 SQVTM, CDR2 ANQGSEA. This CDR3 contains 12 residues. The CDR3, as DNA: TGCAGCGTTACAATGGGGGGAAACACCATATATTTT. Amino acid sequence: CSVTMGGNTIYF.

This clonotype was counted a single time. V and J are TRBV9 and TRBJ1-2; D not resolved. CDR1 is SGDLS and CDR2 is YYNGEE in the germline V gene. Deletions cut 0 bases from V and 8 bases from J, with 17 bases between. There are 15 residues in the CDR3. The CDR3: CASSVGRWADGGYTF. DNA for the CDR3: TGTGCCAGCAGCGTAGGTAGATGGGCAGATGGGGGCTACACCTTC.

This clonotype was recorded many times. The CDR3 region has the DNA TGTGCCAGCAGTTTTTACGGCCCAGGGGGTTCAGGCTACACCTTC. Residues: CASSFYGPGGSGYTF. The chain has TRBV12-3 or TRBV12-4 and TRBJ1-2, with 7 bases that match TRBD1. The CDR3 contains 15 residues. V shed 3 bases, J shed 8 bases, and the junction held 12 bases outside the gene matches.

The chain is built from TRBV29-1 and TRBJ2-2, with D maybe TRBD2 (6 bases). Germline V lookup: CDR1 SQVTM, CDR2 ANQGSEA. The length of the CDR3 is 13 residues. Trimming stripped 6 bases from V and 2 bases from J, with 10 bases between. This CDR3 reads CSVGGLNTGELFF. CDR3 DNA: TGCAGCGTGGGGGGACTTAACACCGGGGAGCTGTTTTTT.

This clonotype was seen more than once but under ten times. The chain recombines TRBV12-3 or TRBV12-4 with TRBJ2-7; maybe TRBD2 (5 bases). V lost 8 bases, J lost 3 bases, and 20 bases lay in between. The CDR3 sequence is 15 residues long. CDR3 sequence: CASGSEDPGLYEQYF. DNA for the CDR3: TGTGCCAGCGGTTCGGAGGACCCCGGGCTCTACGAGCAGTACTTC.

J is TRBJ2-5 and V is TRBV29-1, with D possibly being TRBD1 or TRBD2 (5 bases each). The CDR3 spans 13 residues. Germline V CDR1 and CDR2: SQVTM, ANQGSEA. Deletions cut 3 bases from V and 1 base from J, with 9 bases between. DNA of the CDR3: TGCAGCGTTGATAAGGGGACCCAAGAGACCCAGTACTTC. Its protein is CSVDKGTQETQYF.

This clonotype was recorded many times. The CDR3 DNA sequence: TGTGCCAGCAGCTTCCTTAGGTCCGAGACAGCTACCTACGAGCAGTACTTC. It encodes CASSFLRSETATYEQYF. The chain couples TRBV7-8 to TRBJ2-7, with a possible D match to TRBD1 (5 bases). Trimming removed 3 bases at V and 2 bases at J, with 20 bases between. The CDR3 totals 17 residues. Germline CDR1 is SGHVS and CDR2 is FQNEAQ.

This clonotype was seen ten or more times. The CDR3 DNA reads as TGTGCCAGCAGCTTCAGAGGAGCTAGGGGGCAGGGCACTGAAGCTTTCTTT. Translation: CASSFRGARGQGTEAFF. V usage is TRBV7-8 and J usage is TRBJ1-1; 7 nucleotides align to TRBD1. Germline trimming cut 3 bases from V and 4 bases from J; bases unmatched to any gene: 14. Germline lookup yields CDR1 SGHVS and CDR2 FQNEAQ. The CDR3 loop spans 17 amino acids.

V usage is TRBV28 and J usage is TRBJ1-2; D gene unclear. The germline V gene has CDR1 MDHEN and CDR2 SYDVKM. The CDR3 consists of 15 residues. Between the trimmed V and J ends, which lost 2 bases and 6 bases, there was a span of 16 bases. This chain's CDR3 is CASSLRLAGYDGYTF. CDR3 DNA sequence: TGTGCCAGCAGTTTAAGGCTCGCGGGGTACGATGGCTACACCTTC.

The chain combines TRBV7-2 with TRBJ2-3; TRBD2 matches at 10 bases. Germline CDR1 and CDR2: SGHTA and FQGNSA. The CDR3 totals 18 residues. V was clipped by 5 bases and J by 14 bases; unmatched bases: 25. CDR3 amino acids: CASSPQPLRTSGIGPPYF. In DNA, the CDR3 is TGTGCCAGCAGCCCACAACCACTCAGGACTAGCGGTATCGGTCCCCCGTATTTT.

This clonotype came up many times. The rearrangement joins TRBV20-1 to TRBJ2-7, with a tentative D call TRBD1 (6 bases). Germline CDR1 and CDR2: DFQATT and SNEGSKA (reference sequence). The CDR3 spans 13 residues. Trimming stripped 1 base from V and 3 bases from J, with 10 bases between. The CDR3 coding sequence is TGCAGTGCTAGAGCAGGGGTCCGCTACGAGCAGTACTTC. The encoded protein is CSARAGVRYEQYF.

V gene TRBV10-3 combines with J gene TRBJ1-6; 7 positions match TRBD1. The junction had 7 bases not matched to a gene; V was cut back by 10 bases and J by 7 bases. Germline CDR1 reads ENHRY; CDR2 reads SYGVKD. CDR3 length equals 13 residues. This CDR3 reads CATAETGNSPLHF. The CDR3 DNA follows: TGTGCCACGGCCGAGACAGGGAATTCACCCCTCCACTTT.

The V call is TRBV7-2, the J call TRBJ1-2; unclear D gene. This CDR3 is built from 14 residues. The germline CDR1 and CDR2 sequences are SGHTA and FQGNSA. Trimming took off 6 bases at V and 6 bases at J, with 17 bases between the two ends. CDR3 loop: CASSPRTGDNGYTF. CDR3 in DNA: TGTGCCAGCAGTCCCCGGACGGGTGACAATGGCTACACCTTC.

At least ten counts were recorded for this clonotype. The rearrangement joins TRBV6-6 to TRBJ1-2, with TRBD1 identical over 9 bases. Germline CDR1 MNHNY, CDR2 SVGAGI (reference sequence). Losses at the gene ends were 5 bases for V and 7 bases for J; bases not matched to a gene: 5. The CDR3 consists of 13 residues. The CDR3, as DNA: TGTGCCAGCAGTACAGGGGGCTTAGGTGGCTACACCTTC. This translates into CASSTGGLGGYTF.

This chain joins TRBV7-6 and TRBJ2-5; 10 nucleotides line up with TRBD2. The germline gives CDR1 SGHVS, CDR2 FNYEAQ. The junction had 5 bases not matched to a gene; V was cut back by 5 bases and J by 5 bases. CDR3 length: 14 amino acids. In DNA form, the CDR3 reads TGTGCCAGCAGCCGGACTAGCGGAGGGGAGACCCAGTACTTC. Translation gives CASSRTSGGETQYF.

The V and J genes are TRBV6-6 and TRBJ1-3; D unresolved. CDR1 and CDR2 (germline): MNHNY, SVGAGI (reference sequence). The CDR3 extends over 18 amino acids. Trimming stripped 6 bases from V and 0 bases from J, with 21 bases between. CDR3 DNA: TGTGCCAGCAGATCCGGGAGAATGGGAACCCGCTCTGGAAACACCATATATTTT. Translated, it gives CASRSGRMGTRSGNTIYF.

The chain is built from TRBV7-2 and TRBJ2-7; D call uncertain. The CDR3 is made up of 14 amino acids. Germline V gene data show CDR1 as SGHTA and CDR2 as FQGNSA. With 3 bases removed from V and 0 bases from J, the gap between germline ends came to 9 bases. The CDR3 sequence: CASSLAFSSYEQYF. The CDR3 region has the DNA TGTGCCAGCAGCTTGGCATTTAGCTCCTACGAGCAGTACTTC.